This T cell receptor (beta chain) was found in a study of metastatic and nonmetastatic thyroid tumors. Among the patients, none had received any treatment before thyroid surgery. MiXCR was used by TCRdb to re-call the PCR reads. The profile shows 75,000 to 95,000 clones, 9.5% to 15% of them singletons. This CDR3 is 15 amino acids long. The junction had 10 bases not matched to a gene; V was cut back by 7 bases and J by 4 bases. CDR1 is PRHDT, CDR2 FYEKMQ, per germline (reference sequence). Sequencing used blood. The receptor was isolated from a female donor with papillary thyroid cancer or a benign thyroid nodule (not recorded which). Some clones in this sample may be carry-over from other donors' samples. The chain recombines TRBV13 with TRBJ2-7, with TRBD2 matching over 10 bases. The CDR3 bases are TGTGCCAGCACCCCGTCGGCTAGCGGGAGTTACGAGCAGTACTTC. Translation gives CASTPSASGSYEQYF.